The sequence of this T cell receptor (beta chain) was determined in a study of circulating tumor DNA in untreated peripheral T-cell lymphoma (dated by TCRdb to the early 2020s). What the research found in general, with its limitations: Tumor-specific clonotypes were identified in roughly 80% of patients, from approximately 86% of baseline tissues and roughly 67% of baseline serum samples.

In the case of this clone: The clone's antigen remains unknown. Nothing much larger sits one base from this clone, and base qualities are not available.

Receptor libraries were prepared by the immunoSEQ multiplex PCR assay. Held by TCRdb, this immuneACCESS table contains in-frame sequences only and omits some clones. Under half of the omission traces to an unresolved V gene where checked; the cause of the rest is unknown. The sample has about 1,800 clones on record, over 75% of them singletons. The biggest ten clones account for around 73% of the sample. To find tumor-specific TCR clonotypes, researchers sequenced baseline tumor tissue that had been collected prior to treatment. In a trial, the study monitored patients with peripheral T-cell lymphoma who were getting frontline treatment by applying next-generation sequencing to their T-cell receptor sequences. The germline V gene supplies CDR1 SQVTM and CDR2 ANQGSEA. Trimming at the junction amounts to 5 bases on V and 7 bases on J, and the germline ends lie 12 bases apart. From the cysteine through the phenylalanine, the CDR3 covers 12 amino acids. This entry keeps only the CDR3 DNA: 36 bases, framed from base 1.

The receptor's source is a human donor with peripheral T-cell lymphoma. Here the chain combines TRBV29-1 and TRBJ2-4; matching of 5 bases hints at TRBD1 as the D gene. The sequencing input was tumor tissue. The nucleotide sequence is given as TGCAGCGTTAGGCAGGGCAGGAACATTCAGTACTTC. It translates to CSVRQGRNIQYF.